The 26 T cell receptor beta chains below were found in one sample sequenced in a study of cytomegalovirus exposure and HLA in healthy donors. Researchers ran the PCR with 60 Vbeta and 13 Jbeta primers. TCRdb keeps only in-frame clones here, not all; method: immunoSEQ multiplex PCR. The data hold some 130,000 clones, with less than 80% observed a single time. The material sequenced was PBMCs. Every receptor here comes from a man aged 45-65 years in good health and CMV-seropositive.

The CDR3 spells CASSLRGGMDIQYF. CDR3 DNA: TGTGCCAGCAGTTTAAGGGGAGGCATGGACATTCAGTACTTC. This chain uses TRBV27 with TRBJ2-4, with D possibly TRBD2 on 6 matching bases. The V end lost 2 bases, the J end lost 8 bases, and 13 bases lay between the germline ends. This CDR3 has 14 amino acids. Germline assignment: CDR1 MNHEY and CDR2 SMNVEV (reference sequence).

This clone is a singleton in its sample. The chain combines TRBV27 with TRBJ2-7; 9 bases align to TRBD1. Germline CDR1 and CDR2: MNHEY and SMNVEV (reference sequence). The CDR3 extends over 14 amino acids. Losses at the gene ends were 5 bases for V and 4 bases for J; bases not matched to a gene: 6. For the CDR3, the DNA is TGTGCCAGCAGTCCCGGGACAGGGCTATACGAGCAGTACTTC. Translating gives CASSPGTGLYEQYF.

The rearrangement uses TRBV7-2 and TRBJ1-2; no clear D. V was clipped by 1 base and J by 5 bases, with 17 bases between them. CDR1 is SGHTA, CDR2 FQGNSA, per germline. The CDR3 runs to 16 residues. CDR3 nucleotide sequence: TGTGCCAGCAGCTTAGGACTTGGGTCCGTCCCTTATGGCTACACCTTC. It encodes CASSLGLGSVPYGYTF.

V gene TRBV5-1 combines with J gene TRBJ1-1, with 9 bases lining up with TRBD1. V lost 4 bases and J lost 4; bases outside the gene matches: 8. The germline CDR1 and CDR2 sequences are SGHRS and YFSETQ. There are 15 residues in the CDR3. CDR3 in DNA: TGCGCCAGCAGCCGAGGAGACAGGGGGAGCACTGAAGCTTTCTTT. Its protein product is CASSRGDRGSTEAFF.

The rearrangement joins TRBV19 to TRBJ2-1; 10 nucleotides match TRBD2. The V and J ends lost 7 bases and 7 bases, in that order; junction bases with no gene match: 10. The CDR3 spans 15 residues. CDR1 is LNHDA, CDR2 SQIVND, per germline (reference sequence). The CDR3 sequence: CASNPGTSAWNEQFF. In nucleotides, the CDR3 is TGTGCCAGTAACCCCGGGACTAGCGCCTGGAATGAGCAGTTCTTC.

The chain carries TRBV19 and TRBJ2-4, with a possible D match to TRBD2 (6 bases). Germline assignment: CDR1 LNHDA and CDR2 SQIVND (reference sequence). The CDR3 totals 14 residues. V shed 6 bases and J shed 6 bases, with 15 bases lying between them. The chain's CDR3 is CASSKTGTPNIQYF. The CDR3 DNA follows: TGTGCCAGTAGCAAAACCGGGACTCCAAACATTCAGTACTTC.

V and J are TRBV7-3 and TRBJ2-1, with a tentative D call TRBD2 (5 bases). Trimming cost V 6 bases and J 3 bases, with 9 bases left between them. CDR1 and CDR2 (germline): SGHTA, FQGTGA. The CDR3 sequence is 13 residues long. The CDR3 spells CASRLDLYNEQFF. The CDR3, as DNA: TGTGCCAGCAGACTAGACCTCTACAATGAGCAGTTCTTC.

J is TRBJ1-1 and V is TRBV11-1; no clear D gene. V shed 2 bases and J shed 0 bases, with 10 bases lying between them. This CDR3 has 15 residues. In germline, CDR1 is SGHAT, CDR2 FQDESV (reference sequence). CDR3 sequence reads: CASSLFAGMNTEAFF. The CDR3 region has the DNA TGTGCCAGCAGCTTATTCGCGGGGATGAACACTGAAGCTTTCTTT.

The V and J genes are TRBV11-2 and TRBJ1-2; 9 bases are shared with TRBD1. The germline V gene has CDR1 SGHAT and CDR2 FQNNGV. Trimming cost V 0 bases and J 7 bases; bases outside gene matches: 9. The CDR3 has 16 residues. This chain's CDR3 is CASSLDLDRGALGYTF. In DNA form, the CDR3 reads TGTGCCAGCAGCTTAGACCTCGACAGGGGGGCTCTTGGCTACACCTTC.

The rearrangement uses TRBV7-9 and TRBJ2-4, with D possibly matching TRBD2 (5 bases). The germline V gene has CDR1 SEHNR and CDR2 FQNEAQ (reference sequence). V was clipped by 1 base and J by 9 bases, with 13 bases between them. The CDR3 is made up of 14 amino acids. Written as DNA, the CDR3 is TGTGCCAGCAGCTTAGGGGCCGCTGAGGGCATTCAGTACTTC. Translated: CASSLGAAEGIQYF.

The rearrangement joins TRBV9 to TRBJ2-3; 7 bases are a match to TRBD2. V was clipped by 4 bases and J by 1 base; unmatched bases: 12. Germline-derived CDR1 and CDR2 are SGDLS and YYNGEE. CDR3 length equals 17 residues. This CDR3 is CASSSGIPSGGTDTQYF. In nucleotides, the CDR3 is TGTGCCAGCAGCTCTGGGATACCCAGCGGGGGCACAGATACGCAGTATTTT.

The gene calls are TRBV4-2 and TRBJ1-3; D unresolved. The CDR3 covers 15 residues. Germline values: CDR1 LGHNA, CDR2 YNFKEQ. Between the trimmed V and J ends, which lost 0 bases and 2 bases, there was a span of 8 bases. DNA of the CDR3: TGTGCCAGCAGCCAAGAAGTCCGGGCTGGAAACACCATATATTTT. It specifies CASSQEVRAGNTIYF.

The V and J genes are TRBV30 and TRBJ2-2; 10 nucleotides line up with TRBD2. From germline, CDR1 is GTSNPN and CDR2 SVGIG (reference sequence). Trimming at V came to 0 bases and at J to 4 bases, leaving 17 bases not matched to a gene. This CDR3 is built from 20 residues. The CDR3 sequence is CAWSVARASGGDPGTGELFF. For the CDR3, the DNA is TGTGCCTGGAGTGTGGCTCGGGCTAGCGGGGGAGACCCGGGCACCGGGGAGCTGTTTTTT.

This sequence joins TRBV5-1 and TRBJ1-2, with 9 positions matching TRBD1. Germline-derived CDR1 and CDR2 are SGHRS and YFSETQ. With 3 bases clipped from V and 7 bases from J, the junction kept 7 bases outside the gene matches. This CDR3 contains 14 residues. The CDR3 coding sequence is TGCGCCAGCAGCTATCGGACAGGGGACTCTGGCTACACCTTC. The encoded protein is CASSYRTGDSGYTF.

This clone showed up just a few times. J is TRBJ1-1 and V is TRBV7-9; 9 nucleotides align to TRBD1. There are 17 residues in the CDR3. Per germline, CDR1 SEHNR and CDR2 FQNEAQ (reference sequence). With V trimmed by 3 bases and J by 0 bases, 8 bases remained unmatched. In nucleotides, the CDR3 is TGTGCCAGCAGCTTGGGACAGGGAAGAAGGATGAACACTGAAGCTTTCTTT. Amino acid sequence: CASSLGQGRRMNTEAFF.

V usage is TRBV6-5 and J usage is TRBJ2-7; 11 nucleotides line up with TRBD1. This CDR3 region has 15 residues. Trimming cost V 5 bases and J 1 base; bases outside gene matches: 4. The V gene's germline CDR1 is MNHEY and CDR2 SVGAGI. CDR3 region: CASSVRDRGSYEQYF. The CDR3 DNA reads TGTGCCAGCAGTGTCCGGGACAGGGGGTCCTACGAGCAGTACTTC.

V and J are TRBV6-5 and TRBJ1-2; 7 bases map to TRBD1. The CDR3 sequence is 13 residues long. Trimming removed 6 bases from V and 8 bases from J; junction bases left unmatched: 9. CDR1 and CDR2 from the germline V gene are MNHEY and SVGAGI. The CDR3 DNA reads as TGTGCCAGCAGCCTAGGGGGCCCCAACGGCTACACCTTC. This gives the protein CASSLGGPNGYTF.

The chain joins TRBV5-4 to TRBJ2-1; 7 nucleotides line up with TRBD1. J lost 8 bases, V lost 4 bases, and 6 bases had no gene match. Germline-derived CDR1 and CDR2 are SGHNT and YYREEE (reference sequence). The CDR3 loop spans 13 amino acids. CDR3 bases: TGTGCCAGCAGCGCCGACAGGGCTGATGAGCAGTTCTTC. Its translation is CASSADRADEQFF.

The CDR3 is CASSLGGLEAFF. The CDR3, as DNA: TGCGCCAGCAGCTTGGGGGGCCTAGAAGCTTTCTTT. The genes are TRBV5-1 and TRBJ1-1; perhaps TRBD1 as D (5 bases). The CDR3 totals 12 residues. The germline V gene has CDR1 SGHRS and CDR2 YFSETQ. With 0 bases removed from V and 8 bases from J, the gap between germline ends came to 8 bases.

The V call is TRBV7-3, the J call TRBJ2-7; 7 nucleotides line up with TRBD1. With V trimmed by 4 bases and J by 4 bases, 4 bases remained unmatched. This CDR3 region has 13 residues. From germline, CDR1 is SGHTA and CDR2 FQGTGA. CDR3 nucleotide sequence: TGTGCCAGCAGCTCGAAGACAGGGTACGAGCAGTACTTC. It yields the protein CASSSKTGYEQYF.

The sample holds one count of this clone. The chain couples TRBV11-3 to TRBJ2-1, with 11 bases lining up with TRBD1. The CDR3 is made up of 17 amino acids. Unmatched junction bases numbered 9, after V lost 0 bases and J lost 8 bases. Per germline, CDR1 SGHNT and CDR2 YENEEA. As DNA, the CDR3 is TGTGCCAGCAGCTTAGATGGAAGGACAGGGGGCCAACATGAGCAGTTCTTC. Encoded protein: CASSLDGRTGGQHEQFF.

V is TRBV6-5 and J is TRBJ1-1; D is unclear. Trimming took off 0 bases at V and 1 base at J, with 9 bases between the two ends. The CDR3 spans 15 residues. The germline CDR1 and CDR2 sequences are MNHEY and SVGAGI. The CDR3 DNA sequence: TGTGCCAGCAGTTACTCGAATGCCAGGAACACTGAAGCTTTCTTT. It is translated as CASSYSNARNTEAFF.

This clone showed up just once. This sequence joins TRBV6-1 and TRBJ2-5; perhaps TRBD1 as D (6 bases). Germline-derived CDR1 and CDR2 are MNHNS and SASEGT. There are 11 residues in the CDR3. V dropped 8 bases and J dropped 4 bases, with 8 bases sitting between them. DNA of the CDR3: TGTGCCAGCCAGGGGTCAGAGACCCAGTACTTC. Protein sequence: CASQGSETQYF.

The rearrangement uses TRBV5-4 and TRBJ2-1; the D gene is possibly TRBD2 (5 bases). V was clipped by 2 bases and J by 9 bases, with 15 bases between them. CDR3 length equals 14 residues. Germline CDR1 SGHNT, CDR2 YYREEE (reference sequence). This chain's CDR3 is CASSFALGAGEQFF. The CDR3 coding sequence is TGTGCCAGCAGCTTCGCACTAGGTGCCGGTGAGCAGTTCTTC.

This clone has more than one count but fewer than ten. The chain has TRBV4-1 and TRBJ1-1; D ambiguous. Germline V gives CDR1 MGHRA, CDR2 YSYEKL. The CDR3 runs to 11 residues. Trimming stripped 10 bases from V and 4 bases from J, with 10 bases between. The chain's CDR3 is CAISAGTEAFF. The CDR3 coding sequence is TGCGCCATCTCGGCAGGCACTGAAGCTTTCTTT.

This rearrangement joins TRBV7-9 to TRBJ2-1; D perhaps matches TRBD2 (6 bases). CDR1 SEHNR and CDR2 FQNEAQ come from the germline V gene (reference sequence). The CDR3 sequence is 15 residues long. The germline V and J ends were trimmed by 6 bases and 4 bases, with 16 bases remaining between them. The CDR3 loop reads CASSSGTRIYNEQFF. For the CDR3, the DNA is TGTGCCAGCAGTTCCGGGACTCGCATATACAATGAGCAGTTCTTC.